Listed below are T cell receptor beta chains from one sample, sequenced in a study of graft-versus-host responses after intestinal transplantation. The protocol was immunoSEQ multiplex PCR, while the TCRdb copy is restricted to in-frame clones and leaves out a portion. This sample has around 120,000 clones, with approximately 90% found just once. These TCRs are of unknown antigen specificity. This sample comprised unstimulated CD4+ T cells sorted from spleen or lymph node cells, obtained before intestinal transplant. These receptors all come from a human donor who received an intestinal transplant. Both conserved end residues are part of each CDR3. A D gene is named only where the DNA matches it firmly. Only part of the rows carry a size: once, few, many, or a class if the clone is expanded.

clone size	D gene	V gene	J gene	CDR3 protein	CDR3 DNA
.	.	TRBV20-1	TRBJ2-1	CSARKDEQFF	TGCAGTGCGAGGAAGGATGAGCAGTTCTTC
once	TRBD1	TRBV6-5	TRBJ1-1	CASSRADRAIEAFF	TGTGCCAGCAGTCGGGCGGACAGGGCCATTGAAGCTTTCTTT
.	.	TRBV21-1	TRBJ2-1	CASSWGRRELYEQFF	TGTGCCAGCAGCTGGGGTAGGCGGGAGCTCTATGAGCAGTTCTTC
.	.	TRBV28	TRBJ1-2	CASSFGGGTLYGYTF	TGTGCCAGCAGTTTCGGGGGGGGCACCCTTTATGGCTACACCTTC
.	TRBD1	TRBV19	TRBJ1-5	CASSIFLTYGTGINQPQHF	TGTGCCAGTAGTATTTTCCTCACCTACGGGACAGGGATCAATCAGCCCCAGCATTTT
.	TRBD2	TRBV28	TRBJ2-7	CASRTLAGGTEQYF	TGTGCCAGCAGAACATTAGCGGGAGGGACCGAGCAGTACTTC
.	.	TRBV5-1	TRBJ1-2	CASRDGTDNYGYTF	TGCGCCAGCCGGGATGGCACGGACAACTATGGCTACACCTTC
.	.	TRBV6-5	TRBJ2-5	CASSYRGAGTQYF	TGTGCCAGCAGTTACCGTGGGGCCGGGACCCAGTACTTC
.	TRBD1	TRBV19	TRBJ1-2	CASSTPGQRFLSYGYTF	TGTGCCAGTAGTACTCCGGGACAGAGGTTTCTATCTTATGGCTACACCTTC
.	TRBD2	TRBV9	TRBJ2-1	CASSVEVSGRISENEQFF	TGTGCCAGCAGCGTAGAGGTTAGCGGGAGAATATCTGAGAATGAGCAGTTCTTC
.	.	TRBV7-2	TRBJ1-5	CASSSQRVNQPQHF	TGTGCCAGCAGCTCCCAGCGGGTAAATCAGCCCCAGCATTTT
.	.	TRBV19	TRBJ1-2	CASSRDTPNRYGYTF	TGTGCCAGTAGCCGGGACACCCCAAATAGGTATGGCTACACCTTC
.	TRBD2	TRBV11-2	TRBJ2-1	CASSRLGTSGRYNEQFF	TGTGCCAGCAGCCGACTCGGGACTAGCGGGAGGTACAATGAGCAGTTCTTC
.	.	TRBV28	TRBJ2-3	CASRFWATDTQYF	TGTGCCAGCAGGTTTTGGGCGACAGATACGCAGTATTTT
.	.	TRBV1	TRBJ2-3	CTSSLLASGGPEVSTDTQYF	TGCACCAGCAGCCTGCTGGCTAGCGGGGGGCCCGAAGTTAGCACAGATACGCAGTATTTT
.	.	TRBV19	TRBJ2-7	CASSARTVFGAEQYF	TGTGCCAGTAGTGCTCGGACAGTCTTCGGGGCCGAGCAGTACTTC
.	TRBD1	TRBV15	TRBJ1-5	CATSRDGTGGNQPQHF	TGTGCCACCAGCAGAGATGGGACAGGGGGCAATCAGCCCCAGCATTTT
few	.	TRBV21-1	TRBJ2-2	CASSKGRETGTGELFF	TGTGCCAGCAGCAAAGGACGGGAAACGGGCACCGGGGAGCTGTTTTTT
few	.	TRBV6-1	TRBJ1-1	CASSEQGSFEAFF	TGTGCCAGCAGTGAACAGGGGAGCTTTGAAGCTTTCTTT
few	.	TRBV5-1	TRBJ2-5	CASSPQGETQYF	TGCGCCAGCAGCCCGCAGGGGGAGACCCAGTACTTC
.	TRBD1	TRBV27	TRBJ1-1	CASSLDRGSTEAFF	TGTGCCAGCAGTCTTGACAGGGGAAGCACTGAAGCTTTCTTT
.	.	TRBV15	TRBJ2-2	CATSPSPRTGELFF	TGTGCCACCAGCCCTTCCCCTCGGACCGGGGAGCTGTTTTTT
.	.	TRBV28	TRBJ2-7	CASSLGSGGKRYEQYF	TGTGCCAGCAGTCTGGGATCAGGGGGGAAGAGGTACGAGCAGTACTTC
.	.	TRBV2	TRBJ2-2	CASSEALRGTGELFF	TGTGCCAGCAGTGAAGCGCTTCGGGGCACCGGGGAGCTGTTTTTT
.	.	TRBV18	TRBJ2-5	CASSASPTGETQYF	TGTGCCAGCTCAGCAAGCCCGACGGGGGAGACCCAGTACTTC
.	.	TRBV30	TRBJ1-3	CAWALRGSSGNTIYF	TGTGCCTGGGCCCTTAGGGGTTCCTCTGGAAACACCATATATTTT
.	TRBD2	TRBV29-1	TRBJ2-7	CSAGLAGGPDFYEQYF	TGCAGCGCCGGACTAGCGGGAGGCCCCGACTTCTACGAGCAGTACTTC
.	TRBD1	TRBV7-2	TRBJ1-2	CASSLDRANYGYTF	TGTGCCAGCAGCTTGGACAGGGCTAACTATGGCTACACCTTC
.	TRBD1	TRBV29-1	TRBJ1-3	CSVGTGSSGNTIYF	TGCAGCGTTGGGACAGGGAGCTCTGGAAACACCATATATTTT
once	.	TRBV23-1	TRBJ1-6	CASSQFPLGSRTPLHF	TGCGCCAGCAGTCAATTTCCCTTGGGGAGTCGCACACCCCTCCACTTT
.	.	TRBV2	TRBJ1-1	CASSQGLNTEAFF	TGTGCCAGCAGCCAGGGGTTGAACACTGAAGCTTTCTTT
.	.	TRBV6-1	TRBJ1-1	CASSGQQNTEAFF	TGTGCCAGCAGTGGACAACAGAACACTGAAGCTTTCTTT
once	.	TRBV7-9	TRBJ1-2	CASSPLSLLPKHGYTF	TGTGCCAGCAGCCCATTATCCCTACTCCCCAAACATGGCTACACCTTC
.	.	TRBV29-1	TRBJ2-1	CSVNGRNEQFF	TGCAGCGTTAATGGGAGAAATGAGCAGTTCTTC
.	TRBD2	TRBV4-2	TRBJ2-3	CASSRSTSGRATDTQYF	TGTGCCAGCAGCCGTTCCACTAGCGGGAGGGCCACAGATACGCAGTATTTT
.	.	TRBV11-2	TRBJ1-6	CASSLVWGRESHSPLHF	TGTGCCAGCAGCTTAGTGTGGGGCCGAGAGTCTCACTCACCCCTCCACTTT
once	TRBD2	TRBV7-9	TRBJ2-3	CASSLRGDTDTQYF	TGTGCCAGCAGCTTACGGGGGGACACAGATACGCAGTATTTT
.	.	TRBV4-2	TRBJ2-7	CASSQLHETYEQYF	TGTGCCAGCAGCCAACTTCACGAGACCTACGAGCAGTACTTC
.	.	TRBV6-5	TRBJ1-1	CASSRGVGTEAFF	TGTGCCAGCAGTCGCGGGGTGGGGACTGAAGCTTTCTTT
.	.	TRBV5-1	TRBJ2-7	CASSLSGPQGIYEQYF	TGCGCCAGCAGCTTGAGCGGGCCTCAAGGTATCTACGAGCAGTACTTC
.	TRBD2	TRBV5-4	TRBJ2-2	CASSLSASGRSGELFF	TGTGCCAGCAGCTTGTCAGCTAGCGGGAGGTCAGGGGAGCTGTTTTTT
.	TRBD2	TRBV28	TRBJ2-7	CASSPAGTSASYEQYF	TGTGCCAGCAGTCCCGCCGGGACTAGCGCATCCTACGAGCAGTACTTC
.	TRBD2	TRBV28	TRBJ2-7	CASSPRLAGDYEQYF	TGTGCCAGCAGTCCCCGACTAGCGGGGGACTACGAGCAGTACTTC
.	TRBD1	TRBV5-1	TRBJ2-7	CASSQGQVGEQYF	TGCGCCAGCAGCCAAGGACAGGTCGGCGAGCAGTACTTC
.	TRBD1	TRBV5-1	TRBJ1-5	CASSSLPGQGSSKHF	TGCGCCAGCAGCTCACTCCCCGGACAGGGAAGTTCTAAGCATTTT
.	TRBD1	TRBV28	TRBJ2-4	CASSFRQGGNIQYF	TGTGCCAGCAGTTTCCGACAGGGGGGAAACATTCAGTACTTC
once	.	TRBV19	TRBJ2-7	CASSPRDTYEQYF	TGTGCCAGTAGTCCCCGGGACACCTACGAGCAGTACTTC
.	.	TRBV6-5	TRBJ1-4	CASSYSGGPNEKLFF	TGTGCCAGCAGTTACTCAGGAGGCCCTAATGAAAAACTGTTTTTT
.	.	TRBV6-5	TRBJ2-1	CASSSFGTSTNEQFF	TGTGCCAGCAGTTCCTTCGGGACTTCCACTAATGAGCAGTTCTTC
.	TRBD1	TRBV5-1	TRBJ1-1	CASSWGTGRNTEAFF	TGCGCCAGCAGCTGGGGGACAGGGAGAAACACTGAAGCTTTCTTT
.	.	TRBV7-2	TRBJ2-3	CASSLYPTGADTQYF	TGTGCCAGCAGCTTATACCCTACGGGGGCAGATACGCAGTATTTT
once	.	TRBV15	TRBJ1-4	CATSRDRGDALFF	TGTGCCACCAGCAGAGATCGGGGGGACGCACTGTTTTTT
.	TRBD2	TRBV30	TRBJ2-7	CAWRIRTSGATQQYF	TGTGCCTGGAGGATTAGGACTAGCGGGGCTACGCAGCAGTACTTC
.	.	TRBV28	TRBJ1-2	CASSLGRLGYRGYTF	TGTGCCAGCAGCTTGGGGCGATTAGGTTATCGGGGCTACACCTTC
.	.	TRBV5-1	TRBJ2-2	CASRRQETANTGELFF	TGCGCCAGCCGCCGACAGGAGACAGCGAACACCGGGGAGCTGTTTTTT
.	TRBD2	TRBV5-4	TRBJ2-3	CASSSNGLDDTQYF	TGTGCCAGCAGCTCAAATGGACTAGATGATACGCAGTATTTT
.	.	TRBV6-1	TRBJ1-1	CASSFRPGLNTEAFF	TGTGCCAGCAGCTTCAGGCCAGGGCTGAACACTGAAGCTTTCTTT